A selection of T cell receptor beta chains follows, all from one sample in a study of T cell clusters in autoimmune cytopenias. No DNA is given; TCRdb re-called the multiplex PCR reads and lists each CDR3 protein once. The sample table includes some 7,200 distinct CDR3 sequences. Sequenced input: peripheral blood. All receptors come from a human donor with an autoimmune cytopenia or autoimmune hepatitis (not recorded which). Each CDR3 is given with its conserved first and last residue. The order of the fields is CDR3 length, V gene, clone size, J gene, CDR3 protein. Size is stated for part of the rows, as once, few or many counts, or as a class when the clone is expanded.

>16|TRBV19|.|TRBJ1-5
CASTTNGPGREQPQHF
>13|TRBV29-1|medium-sized|TRBJ1-4
CSVEDSRGEKLFF
>13|TRBV6-1|medium-sized|TRBJ1-2
CASNRQPNYGYTF
>13|TRBV29-1|medium-sized|TRBJ2-7
CSVDQGNSYEQYF
>15|TRBV12-3/TRBV12-4|.|TRBJ2-7
CASSPGGIFPYEQYF
>14|TRBV19|.|TRBJ2-1
CASSPGLGLAEQFF
>13|TRBV20-1|medium-sized|TRBJ2-5
CSVTGQGGKTQYF
>14|TRBV5-4|.|TRBJ1-6
CASSSRDRSSPLHF
>15|TRBV10-1|.|TRBJ2-1
CASSETSPSYNEQFF
>14|TRBV10-2|.|TRBJ2-7
CASKPGLSSYEQYF
>11|TRBV7-6|medium-sized|TRBJ2-5
CASSLAETQYF
>13|TRBV6-1|medium-sized|TRBJ2-1
CASSVQGRDEQFF
>14|TRBV20-1|.|TRBJ2-5
CSARDGSYQETQYF
>14|TRBV20-1|.|TRBJ2-1
CSARAGDGYNEQFF
>13|TRBV7-9|.|TRBJ1-1
CASNQVLNTEAFF
>15|TRBV20-1|.|TRBJ2-7
CSARDWGQGSYEQYF
>14|TRBV12-3/TRBV12-4|.|TRBJ1-1
CASRSGTANTEAFF
>15|TRBV7-6|.|TRBJ1-4
CASSPVDRGNEKLFF
>19|TRBV14|.|TRBJ2-5
CASSQAFGTSGTTQETQYF
>13|TRBV13|.|TRBJ2-1
CASSLGLGDEQFF
>16|TRBV6-2/TRBV6-3|.|TRBJ2-3
CASSYSLAGGTDTQYF
>15|TRBV19|medium-sized|TRBJ1-1
CASGSDRVRNTEAFF
>18|TRBV7-2|.|TRBJ1-1
CASSLRGGTGALNTEAFF
>16|TRBV27|.|TRBJ2-7
CASSLSSGRAVYEQYF
>16|TRBV7-9|.|TRBJ2-7
CASSFPRGAGVNEQYF
>12|TRBV20-1|.|TRBJ1-1
CSARKQNTEAFF
>16|TRBV7-6|medium-sized|TRBJ2-1
CASSPPLAGVRNEQFF